The TCR beta chain described here comes from a study of early T cells in non-severe SARS-CoV-2 infection. Study in general: Chains were unpaired, as sequencing was done on bulk RNA from unsorted whole blood. Study-level points and caveats: VDJdb-based annotation leaned toward anti-spike CD8 responses and missed private and CD4 specificities.

The TCR library protocol attached unique molecular identifiers to the individual cDNA molecules. MiXCR was run by TCRdb on the 5' RACE reads, yielding one entry per CDR3 protein. The repertoire includes tens of thousands of distinct CDR3 sequences, about 9.3% of them detected once, and more than 13% sits in the top ten. This clonotype was recorded at least ten times. Its antigen is currently unknown. The specimen was whole blood. The clonotype comes from an adult who was a healthcare worker with PCR-confirmed SARS-CoV-2 infection or an uninfected control (not recorded which).

Here the CDR3 reads CASSFSTESGGYTF. Written as DNA, the CDR3 is TGTGCCAGCAGTTTCAGCACGGAATCTGGTGGCTACACCTTC. The chain carries TRBV6-2 or TRBV6-3 and TRBJ1-2; D is ambiguous. CDR1 is MNHEY, CDR2 SVGEGT, per germline. Trimming cost V 4 bases and J 7 bases, with 16 bases left between them. The CDR3 totals 14 residues.